This TCR beta chain was found in a study of blood T cell repertoires in COVID-19. The germline V gene has CDR1 SGHTA and CDR2 FQGNSA. Unmatched junction bases numbered 8, after V lost 1 base and J lost 3 bases. CDR3 length equals 17 residues. The method was immunoSEQ multiplex PCR; TCRdb's version includes in-frame clones alone and lacks a portion of them. The sample yields approximately 360,000 clones, over 80% seen once. This TCR derives from a woman aged 45-59 years who had recovered from COVID-19. The chain recombines TRBV7-2 with TRBJ2-1, with 8 nucleotides matching TRBD2. The sequencing input was PBMCs or T cells enriched from blood (not recorded which). The CDR3 coding sequence is TGTGCCAGCAGCTTAGGGTCTAAGCGGGGGTTCTACAATGAGCAGTTCTTC. Translating gives CASSLGSKRGFYNEQFF.